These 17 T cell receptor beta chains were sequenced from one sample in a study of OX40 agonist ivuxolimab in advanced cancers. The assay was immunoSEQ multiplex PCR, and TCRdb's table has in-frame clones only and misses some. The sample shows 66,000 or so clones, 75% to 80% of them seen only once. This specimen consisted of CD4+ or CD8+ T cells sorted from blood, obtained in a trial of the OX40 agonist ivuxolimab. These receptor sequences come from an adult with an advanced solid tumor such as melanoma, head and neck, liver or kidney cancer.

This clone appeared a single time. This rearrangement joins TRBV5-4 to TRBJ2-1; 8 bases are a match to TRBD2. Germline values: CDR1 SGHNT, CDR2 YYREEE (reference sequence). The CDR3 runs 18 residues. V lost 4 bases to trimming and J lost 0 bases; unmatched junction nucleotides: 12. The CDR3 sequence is CASSPGLAVASSYNEQFF. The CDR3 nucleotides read TGTGCCAGCAGCCCCGGACTAGCTGTAGCCTCCTCCTACAATGAGCAGTTCTTC.

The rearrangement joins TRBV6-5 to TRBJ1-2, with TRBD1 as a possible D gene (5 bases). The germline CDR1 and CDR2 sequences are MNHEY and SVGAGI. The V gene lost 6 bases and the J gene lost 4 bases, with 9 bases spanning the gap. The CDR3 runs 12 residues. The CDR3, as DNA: TGTGCCAGCAGCCCAGGGTCCTATGGCTACACCTTC. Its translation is CASSPGSYGYTF.

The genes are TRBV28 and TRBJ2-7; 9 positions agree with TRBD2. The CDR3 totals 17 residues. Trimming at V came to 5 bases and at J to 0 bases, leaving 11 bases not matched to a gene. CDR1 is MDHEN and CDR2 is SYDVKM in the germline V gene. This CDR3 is CASSHGASGKSSYEQYF. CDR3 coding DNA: TGTGCCAGCAGTCACGGGGCTAGCGGGAAGAGCTCCTACGAGCAGTACTTC.

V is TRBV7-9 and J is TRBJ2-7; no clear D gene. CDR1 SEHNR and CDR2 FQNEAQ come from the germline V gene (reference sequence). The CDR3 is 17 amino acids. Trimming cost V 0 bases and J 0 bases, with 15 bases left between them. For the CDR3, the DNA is TGTGCCAGCAGCTTAGCGGGAAGGAGTCCTAGCTCCTACGAGCAGTACTTC. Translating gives CASSLAGRSPSSYEQYF.

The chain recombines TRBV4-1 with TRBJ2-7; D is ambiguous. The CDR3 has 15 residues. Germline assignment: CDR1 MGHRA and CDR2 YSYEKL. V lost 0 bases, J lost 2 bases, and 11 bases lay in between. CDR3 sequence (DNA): TGCGCCAGCAGCCAAGAGAGGAGCACAACCTACGAGCAGTACTTC. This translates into CASSQERSTTYEQYF.

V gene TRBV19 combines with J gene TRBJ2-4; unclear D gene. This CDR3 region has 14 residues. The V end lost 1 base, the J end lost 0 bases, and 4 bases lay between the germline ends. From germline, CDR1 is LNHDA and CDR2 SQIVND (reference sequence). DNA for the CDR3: TGTGCCAGTAGTATAGTAGTAGCCAAAAACATTCAGTACTTC. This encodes CASSIVVAKNIQYF.

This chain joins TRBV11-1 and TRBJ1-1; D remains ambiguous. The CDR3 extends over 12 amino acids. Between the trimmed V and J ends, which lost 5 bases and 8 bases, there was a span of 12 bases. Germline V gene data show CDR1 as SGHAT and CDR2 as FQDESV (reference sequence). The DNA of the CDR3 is TGTGCCAGCAGCACCGTTGTTGGGGAAGCTTTCTTT. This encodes CASSTVVGEAFF.

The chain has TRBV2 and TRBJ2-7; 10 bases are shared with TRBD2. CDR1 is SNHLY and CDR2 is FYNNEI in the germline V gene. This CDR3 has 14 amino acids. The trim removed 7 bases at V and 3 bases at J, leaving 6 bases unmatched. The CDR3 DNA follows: TGTGCCAGCATGGGTAAGCGGGAGGGCTACGAGCAGTACTTC. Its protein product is CASMGKREGYEQYF.

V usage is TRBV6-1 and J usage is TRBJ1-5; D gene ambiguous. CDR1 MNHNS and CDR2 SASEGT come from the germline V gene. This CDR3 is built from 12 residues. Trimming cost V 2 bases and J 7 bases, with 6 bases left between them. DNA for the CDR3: TGTGCCAGCAGTGAACTACTCCAGCCCCAGCATTTT. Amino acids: CASSELLQPQHF.

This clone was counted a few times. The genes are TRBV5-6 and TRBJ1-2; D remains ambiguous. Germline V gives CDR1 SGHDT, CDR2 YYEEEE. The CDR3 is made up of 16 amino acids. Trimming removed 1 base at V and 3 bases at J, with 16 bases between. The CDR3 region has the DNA TGTGCCAGCAGCTTGATACAGACTTTCCAGGACTATGGCTACACCTTC. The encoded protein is CASSLIQTFQDYGYTF.

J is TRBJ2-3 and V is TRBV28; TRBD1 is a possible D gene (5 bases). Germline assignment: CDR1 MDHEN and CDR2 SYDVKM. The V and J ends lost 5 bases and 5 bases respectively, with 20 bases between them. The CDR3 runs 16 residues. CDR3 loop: CASSPPWARQKDTQYF. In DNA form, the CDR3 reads TGTGCCAGCAGTCCCCCATGGGCTAGACAGAAAGATACGCAGTATTTT.

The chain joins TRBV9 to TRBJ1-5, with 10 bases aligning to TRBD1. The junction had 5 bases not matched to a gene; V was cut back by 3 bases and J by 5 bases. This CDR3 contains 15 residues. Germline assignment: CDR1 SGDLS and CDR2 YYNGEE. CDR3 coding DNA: TGTGCCAGCAGCGCGGGACAGGGGCTGGATCAGCCCCAGCATTTT. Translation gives CASSAGQGLDQPQHF. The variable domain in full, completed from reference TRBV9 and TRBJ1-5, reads DSGVTQTPKHLITATGQRVTLRCSPRSGDLSVYWYQQSLDQGLQFLIQYYNGEERAKGNILERFSAQQFPDLHSELNLSSLELGDSALYFCASSAGQGLDQPQHFGDGTRLSIL.

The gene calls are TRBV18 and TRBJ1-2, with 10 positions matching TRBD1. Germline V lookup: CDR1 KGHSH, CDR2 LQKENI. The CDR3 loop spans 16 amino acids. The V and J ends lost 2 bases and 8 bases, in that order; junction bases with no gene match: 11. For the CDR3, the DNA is TGTGCCAGCTCACCATCGCCGGGACAGGGGCTCCAAGGCTACACCTTC. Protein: CASSPSPGQGLQGYTF.

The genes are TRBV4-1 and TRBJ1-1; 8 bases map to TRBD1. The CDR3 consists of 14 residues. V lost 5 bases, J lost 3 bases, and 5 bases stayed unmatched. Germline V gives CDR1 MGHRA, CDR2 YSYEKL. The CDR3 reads CASSSRGPDTEAFF. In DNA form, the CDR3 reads TGCGCCAGCAGCTCCAGGGGGCCGGACACTGAAGCTTTCTTT.

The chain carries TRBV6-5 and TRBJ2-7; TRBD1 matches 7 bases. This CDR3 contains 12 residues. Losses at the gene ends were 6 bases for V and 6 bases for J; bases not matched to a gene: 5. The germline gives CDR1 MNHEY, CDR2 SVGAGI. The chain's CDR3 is CASRRTGGEQYF. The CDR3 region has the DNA TGTGCCAGCAGACGGACAGGCGGCGAGCAGTACTTC.

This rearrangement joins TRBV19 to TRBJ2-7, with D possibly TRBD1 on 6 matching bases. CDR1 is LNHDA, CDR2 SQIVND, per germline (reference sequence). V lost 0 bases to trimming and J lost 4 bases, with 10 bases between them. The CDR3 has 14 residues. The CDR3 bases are TGTGCCAGTAGTATAGATTGGACAGATTACGAGCAGTACTTC. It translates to CASSIDWTDYEQYF.

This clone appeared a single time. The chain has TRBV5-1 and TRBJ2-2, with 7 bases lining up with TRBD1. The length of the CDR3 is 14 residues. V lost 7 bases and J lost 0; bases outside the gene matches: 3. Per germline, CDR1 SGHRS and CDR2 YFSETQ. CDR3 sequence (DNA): TGCGCCAGCGCCGGGACAGCGAACACCGGGGAGCTGTTTTTT. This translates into CASAGTANTGELFF.